A selection of T cell receptor beta chains follows, all from one sample in a study of T cell repertoires in cytomegalovirus infection. TCRdb analysed the reads with MiXCR anew, one entry per CDR3 protein. The sample has 290,000 or so distinct CDR3 sequences, about 8.8% seen once. Specimen: PBMCs. The receptors here all came from a human donor in good health (CMV status not recorded). Some clones in this sample may be carry-over from other donors' samples. The conserved cysteine and the conserved F or W are not part of the CDR3 here.

>TRBV7-2
ASSPGGGVRNEQF
>TRBV15
ATSRGLNQPQH
>TRBV20-1
SASGQAKGGYEQY
>TRBV5-1
ASSLDFSGRDRTEAF
>TRBV20-1
SASPASGGPETQY
>TRBV29-1
SVEARDGYT
>TRBV10-3
AIRGTGGFLNVEAF
>TRBV19
ASSIVGRNANYGYT
>TRBV7-2
ASSLTPGLAGGPADTQY
>TRBV5-6
ASSLGARTEAF
>TRBV29-1
SVVGASYNEQF
>TRBV7-9
ASSPTGSPGELF
>TRBV2
ASTDGSHANEQF
>TRBV19
ATPTGSGYT
>TRBV28
ASLARTEAF
>TRBV5-4
ASLTSGGQSYNEQF
>TRBV6-5
ASSPAAGEFYEQY
>TRBV7-2
ATAPGGGAGTGELF
>TRBV2
ASGRALSNTEAF
>TRBV28
ASSLPLQGQETQY
>TRBV5-1
ASSLRQATNNEQF
>TRBV5-6
ASSLTDRANSPLH
>TRBV7-2
ASSLGEAETQY
>TRBV5-5
ASSLAGGNSNQPQH
>TRBV5-6
ASSLGIAGYT
>TRBV28
ASRTTSNTEAF
>TRBV11-2
ASSFGERANVLT
>TRBV7-2
ASSRLAGATYQETQY
>TRBV2
ASSEIVTKETQY
>TRBV2
ASRSDGWGSYNEQF
>TRBV11-3
ASSLDGDFGELF
>TRBV20-1
SATPRVNTEAF
>TRBV6-2/TRBV6-3
ASSQPSDRLSYNEQF
>TRBV7-2
ASSFYAGRTDTQY
>TRBV4-3
ASSQMDRGTAGYT
>TRBV20-1
SASGYPSQRTDTQY
>TRBV20-1
SARGHLVTDTQY
>TRBV4-1
ASSQDKGSSGANVLT
>TRBV20-1
SARAAQRAWNTQY
>TRBV2
ASSVSRETQY
>TRBV2
ASVGASGGTSTDTQY
>TRBV7-6
ASSSSPSGGGTDTQY
>TRBV7-9
ASNLAGAVNTEAF
>TRBV28
ASSLMGQAVFQPQH
>TRBV7-9
ASSGGPEQY
>TRBV29-1
SVGYDQPTGELF
>TRBV7-9
ASSPGGTSGFPT
>TRBV6-1
ASTSYFTEAF
>TRBV28
ASSTGGTSGNEQF
>TRBV29-1
SGTGSSSYNEQF
>TRBV14
ASSQRPGGRDNYGYT
>TRBV20-1
SARTGWNYGYT
>TRBV18
ASSPTGIEAF